The 3 T cell receptor beta chains below were found in one sample sequenced in a study of T-cell reconstitution after alpha-beta-depleted transplantation in children. The TCRbeta library incorporated unique molecular identifiers. TCRdb used MiXCR to reprocess the PCR reads, holding one entry per CDR3 protein. Counted here are about 500,000 distinct CDR3 sequences, approximately 32% occurring once; the ten biggest clones make up 2% to 3%. The sequenced sample was PBMCs from the stem cell graft donor, obtained from the stem cell graft. Receptor source: a human donor who donated a stem cell graft to a child with aplastic anemia.

This clonotype turned up a few times. This chain links TRBV5-5 with TRBJ1-5; possible D gene TRBD1, 5 bases. Trimming took 2 bases from V and 6 from J, leaving 18 bases between them. This CDR3 is built from 16 residues. Germline assignment: CDR1 SGHKS and CDR2 YYEKEE (reference sequence). The CDR3 is CASSFGGPQGSQPQHF. As DNA, the CDR3 is TGTGCCAGCAGCTTTGGGGGACCTCAGGGTAGTCAGCCCCAGCATTTT.

The chain combines TRBV4-3 with TRBJ2-2; possible D gene TRBD1, 6 bases. The CDR3 runs to 14 residues. With 0 bases removed from V and 7 bases from J, the gap between germline ends came to 9 bases. CDR1 is LGHNA, CDR2 YSLEER, per germline. The CDR3 is CASSQDSRGGELFF. The CDR3 DNA is TGCGCCAGCAGCCAAGATAGCAGGGGCGGGGAGCTGTTTTTT.

The V and J genes are TRBV7-2 and TRBJ2-3; D might be TRBD1 (6 bases). The V and J ends lost 4 bases and 2 bases respectively, with 19 bases between them. CDR1 is SGHTA, CDR2 FQGNSA, per germline. CDR3 length equals 17 residues. CDR3 in DNA: TGTGCCAGCAGCTCAAACCGGGACAACTCCCCCACAGATACGCAGTATTTT. It specifies CASSSNRDNSPTDTQYF.